These 10 T cell receptor beta chains came from one sample sequenced in a study of tumor and adjacent non-tumor tissue in lung cancer. Three rounds of nested PCR, following a modified ARM-PCR protocol, produced the TCRbeta library. TCRdb ran MiXCR on the multiplex PCR reads and lists one entry per CDR3 protein. The sample comprises more than 75,000 distinct CDR3 sequences, about two thirds of which are singletons, and 10% to 15% rests with the top ten. RNA was extracted from bulk tissue without any cell sorting. Material for sequencing was lung tumor tissue. The receptor source for this set is a woman aged 65 to 85 with non-small cell lung cancer.

This clonotype was observed a few times. The V gene is TRBV15, the J gene TRBJ2-7, with D unresolved. From germline, CDR1 is LNHNV and CDR2 YYDKDF (reference sequence). Trimming cost V 0 bases and J 5 bases, with 11 bases left between them. There are 14 residues in the CDR3. The CDR3 region has the DNA TGTGCCACCAGCAGAGATTTTGCACCTCACGAGCAGTACTTC. It translates to CATSRDFAPHEQYF.

This chain connects TRBV6-5 to TRBJ1-1; D gene ambiguous. The CDR3 extends over 15 amino acids. Trimming took 2 bases from V and 4 from J, leaving 14 bases between them. Per germline, CDR1 MNHEY and CDR2 SVGAGI. This CDR3 is CASSYTISMSTEAFF. The CDR3 bases are TGTGCCAGCAGTTACACCATAAGTATGAGCACTGAAGCTTTCTTT.

Concerning this clonotype itself: One end of the junction varies from germline; a read error may be responsible. This chain connects TRBV6-2 or TRBV6-3 to TRBJ2-2; D remains unclear. Germline CDR1 MNHEY, CDR2 SVGEGT. CDR3 length equals 15 residues. As DNA, the CDR3 is TGTGCCAGCAGGAAGACTCGTGAGAACACCGTGGAGCTGTTTTTT. Amino acids: CASRKTRENTVELFF.

Worth noting for this clonotype: The CDR3 does not close with the conserved phenylalanine or tryptophan, likely indicating a read error. No DNA is shown, since the ends of the CDR3 on it are uncertain; the CDR3 is the one TCRdb lists. The V and J genes are TRBV30 and TRBJ1-2; TRBD1, the table's D call, lacks a check against the DNA. The CDR3 is 14 residues long, ends included. Germline CDR1 reads GTSNPN; CDR2 reads SVGIG (reference sequence). This CDR3 is CAWTPIYRDGGYTC.

Of note for this clonotype: One end of the junction does not line up with germline, which may come from a read error. The chain has TRBV14 and TRBJ1-1; D unresolved. This CDR3 has 13 amino acids. Germline CDR1 SGHDN, CDR2 FVKESK. DNA for the CDR3: TGTGCCAGCAACCAAACAGAAATGGCTGGAGCTTTCTTT. It translates to CASNQTEMAGAFF.

The V call is TRBV6-5, the J call TRBJ1-4; maybe TRBD1 (6 bases). In germline, CDR1 is MNHEY, CDR2 SVGAGI. Between the trimmed V and J ends, which lost 5 bases and 10 bases, there was a span of 17 bases. The CDR3 spans 14 residues. The CDR3 sequence: CASSRTESPGKLFF. The DNA for the CDR3 is TGTGCCAGCAGTCGGACAGAAAGTCCGGGAAAACTGTTTTTT.

This clonotype was picked up many times. The J gene is TRBJ1-4, the V gene TRBV4-1; no clear D. The CDR3 totals 15 residues. V was shortened by 4 bases and J by 0 bases, with 9 bases between the two germline ends. Germline loops: CDR1 MGHRA, CDR2 YSYEKL. This CDR3 is CASSLGTATNEKLFF. The CDR3 DNA is TGCGCCAGCAGCCTAGGAACTGCAACTAATGAAAAACTGTTTTTT.

Regarding this clonotype: Mismatch with germline at one junction end may stem from a read error. The V call is TRBV6-5, the J call TRBJ1-3; D may be TRBD1 (5 bases). CDR3 length: 16 amino acids. Germline loops: CDR1 MNHEY, CDR2 SVGAGI. The CDR3 DNA reads TGTGCCCGCAGTTTGGGACGTCAGAGCTCTGGAAACACCATATATTTT. It specifies CARSLGRQSSGNTIYF.

Comment on this clonotype: At one boundary the junction diverges from the germline segment, which might be a read error. V and J are TRBV2 and TRBJ2-5, with a weak D call TRBD2 (7 bases). The CDR3 spans 14 residues. Germline V CDR1 and CDR2: SNHLY, FYNNEI. The CDR3 DNA reads TGTGCCGGCAGCGAGGGGGGGGCCCGAGAGACCCAGTACTTC. Its protein is CAGSEGGARETQYF.

V and J are TRBV5-5 and TRBJ2-3; D tentatively fits TRBD1 or TRBD2 (9 bases each). The CDR3 spans 20 residues. Per germline, CDR1 SGHKS and CDR2 YYEKEE (reference sequence). With 1 base removed from V and 2 bases from J, the gap between germline ends came to 26 bases. The DNA of the CDR3 is TGTGCCAGCAGCTTGCTGACAGGGGGGACTCTAGCGGGACTCACAGATACGCAGTATTTT. Encoded protein: CASSLLTGGTLAGLTDTQYF. Full variable domain (outside the CDR3, taken from reference TRBV5-5 and TRBJ2-3): DAGVTQSPTHLIKTRGQQVTLRCSPISGHKSVSWYQQVLGQGPQFIFQYYEKEERGRGNFPDRFSARQFPNYSSELNVNALLLGDSALYLCASSLLTGGTLAGLTDTQYFGPGTRLTVL.